The entry that follows covers one TCR beta chain sequence. What it binds is unknown. The Oncomine TCR Beta short-read assay generated sequence data from the DNA of cultured CD4+ T cells. Each CDR3 protein gets one entry after TCRdb re-called the PCR reads with MiXCR. The sample consists of about 2,300 distinct CDR3 sequences, less than 40% of them appearing once. The sample is drawn from a study of vaccination and CD4 T cells after COVID-19. At the level of the study: Cellular stimulation was performed using overlapping spike peptides derived from SARS-CoV-2, HCoV-NL63, HCoV-OC43 and HCoV-229E. Study-wide results and caveats: Median about 86% of reactive clones detected in convalescent patients emerged only post-vaccination.

This CDR3 has 14 residues. The junction had 14 bases not matched to a gene; V was cut back by 6 bases and J by 7 bases. CDR1 and CDR2 (germline): DFQATT, SNEGSKA (reference sequence). Stated treatment: roughly 10-day PBMC culture with coronavirus spike peptide pools or control peptides (ViraFEST assay). One should note that the unexposed donor's CD4+ T cells were collected before the COVID-19 pandemic (2011-2018). Every well contained around 2.2 million PBMCs, which were grown with about 9.3 IU/ml IL-2 and approximately 9.9 ug/ml peptide pools. Negative selection enriched CD4+ T cells from cultures at around 9 days.

Sequencing input: CD4+ T cells from blood, cultured in vitro. This TCR was recovered from a human donor in good health. The gene calls are TRBV20-1 and TRBJ2-7; 8 bases match TRBD2. The CDR3 region is CSARWVAGTGEQYF. The CDR3 DNA sequence: TGCAGTGCCCGATGGGTAGCGGGGACTGGGGAGCAGTACTTC.